This entry lists 2 T cell receptor beta chains sequenced from one sample in a study of blood T cell repertoires in COVID-19. TCRdb's copy holds only in-frame clones and misses some; the assay was immunoSEQ multiplex PCR. Here the sample spans 60,000 to 70,000 clones, 65% to 90% being singletons. Source material: peripheral blood. The source is a woman aged 60 to 75 with acute or convalescent COVID-19.

The V and J genes are TRBV5-1 and TRBJ1-1, with D uncertain. The germline V gene encodes CDR1 SGHRS and CDR2 YFSETQ. This CDR3 region has 14 residues. Trimming cost V 3 bases and J 0 bases, with 9 bases left between them. The CDR3 protein is CASSSQTMNTEAFF. The CDR3 coding sequence is TGCGCCAGCAGCTCGCAGACTATGAACACTGAAGCTTTCTTT. Using reference TRBV5-1 and TRBJ1-1 for the parts outside the CDR3, the full variable domain is KAGVTQTPRYLIKTRGQQVTLSCSPISGHRSVSWYQQTPGQGLQFLFEYFSETQRNKGNFPGRFSGRQFSNSRSEMNVSTLELGDSALYLCASSSQTMNTEAFFGQGTRLTVV.

The chain couples TRBV9 to TRBJ2-7, with 9 bases matching TRBD2. Looked up from germline, CDR1 is SGDLS and CDR2 is YYNGEE. The V segment lost 0 bases and the J segment 3 bases; nucleotides outside the gene matches: 4. The CDR3 contains 15 residues. The CDR3 sequence: CASSVGSGGIYEQYF. CDR3 nucleotides: TGTGCCAGCAGCGTAGGTAGCGGGGGCATCTACGAGCAGTACTTC.